A single sample gave rise to the 9 T cell receptor beta chains below, sequenced in a study of siplizumab effects on memory and regulatory T cells (dated by TCRdb to about 2019). The protocol used for the library was the immunoSEQ multiplex PCR assay. The clones in this table, taken by TCRdb from immuneACCESS, are in-frame only. Not every clone is retained; where verified, under half of the shortfall comes from an unresolved V gene, and the cause of the rest is unknown. Present in this sample are about 94,000 clones, 85% to 95% of which were seen just once. The ten biggest clones cover approximately 0.3% of the sample. Sequencing used non-Treg CD4+ T cells sorted from blood. Interpreted using the paper, the cell subset or site label stands for: FACS-sorted unstimulated CD4+ non-regulatory T cells. The receptors were sampled from a human donor in good health.

The rearrangement uses TRBV11-2 and TRBJ2-7; the match to TRBD2 covers 9 bases. Germline V gene data show CDR1 as SGHAT and CDR2 as FQNNGV. CDR3 length equals 14 residues. Trimming removed 5 bases from V and 5 bases from J; junction bases left unmatched: 7. This CDR3 is CASSTLAGSNEQYF. The CDR3 DNA is TGTGCCAGCAGCACCCTAGCGGGATCGAACGAGCAGTACTTC.

The V and J genes are TRBV2 and TRBJ2-5; the D is unclear. TRBJ2-7 matches the DNA end more closely, so the J call is doubtful. The CDR3 totals 16 residues. CDR1 and CDR2 from the germline V gene are SNHLY and FYNNEI. CDR3 sequence: CASSEPGVFHTYEQYF. The CDR3 DNA sequence: TGTGCCAGCAGTGAACCTGGGGTCTTCCATACCTACGAGCAGTACTTC.

The chain employs TRBV6-1 and TRBJ1-5, with a weak D call TRBD1 (5 bases). Per germline, CDR1 MNHNS and CDR2 SASEGT. The CDR3 sequence is 14 residues long. V lost 7 bases and J lost 0, with 10 bases in between. The CDR3 DNA reads TGTGCCAGCAACCCCAGGGATAGCAATCAGCCCCAGCATTTT. Translated, it gives CASNPRDSNQPQHF.

The V and J genes are TRBV19 and TRBJ1-2; a weak D match, TRBD1 (5 bases). Germline V lookup: CDR1 LNHDA, CDR2 SQIVND (reference sequence). V was pared by 0 bases and J by 3 bases, with 11 bases between. The CDR3 runs 15 residues. The CDR3 sequence is CASSIDGGEHYGYTF. The CDR3 nucleotides are TGTGCCAGTAGTATAGATGGAGGGGAGCACTATGGCTACACCTTC.

The chain couples TRBV7-8 to TRBJ2-1; D call uncertain. Trimming pared 1 base from V and 8 bases from J, leaving 12 bases between. The CDR3 totals 14 residues. CDR1 SGHVS and CDR2 FQNEAQ come from the germline V gene. The CDR3 DNA is TGTGCCAGCAGCTTAGAGAGTATCGGCGATGAGCAGTTCTTC. As protein: CASSLESIGDEQFF.

This clone has just one count. The chain has TRBV2 and TRBJ1-2; unclear D gene. Germline V gene lookup returns CDR1 SNHLY and CDR2 FYNNEI. Trimming removed 8 bases from V and 1 base from J, with 17 bases in between. This CDR3 comprises 15 residues. The CDR3 DNA is TGTGCCAGCCTCCTTCGGAACCGCGATAACTATGGCTACACCTTC. Translation gives CASLLRNRDNYGYTF.

The chain combines TRBV15 with TRBJ2-1; D might be TRBD2 (5 bases). V lost 2 bases and J 9 bases, leaving 11 bases between the germline ends. The CDR3 covers 13 residues. Germline assignment: CDR1 LNHNV and CDR2 YYDKDF (reference sequence). CDR3 protein: CATSRPGRGEQFF. Here the CDR3 DNA reads TGTGCCACCAGCAGACCTGGACGGGGTGAGCAGTTCTTC.

This rearrangement joins TRBV6-4 to TRBJ1-1, with D possibly TRBD1 on 6 matching bases. CDR3 length: 15 residues. Trimming took off 7 bases at V and 0 bases at J, with 15 bases between the two ends. CDR1 MRHNA and CDR2 SNTAGT come from the germline V gene. CDR3 region: CASKTEDSLNTEAFF. The CDR3 region has the DNA TGTGCCAGCAAGACCGAGGACAGCTTGAACACTGAAGCTTTCTTT.

The rearrangement uses TRBV6-1 and TRBJ1-2; no clear D gene. Germline CDR1 and CDR2: MNHNS and SASEGT. The CDR3 loop spans 12 amino acids. V lost 1 base and J lost 4, with 4 bases in between. The CDR3 DNA follows: TGTGCCAGCAGTGAAGTTAGCTATGGCTACACCTTC. It translates to CASSEVSYGYTF.